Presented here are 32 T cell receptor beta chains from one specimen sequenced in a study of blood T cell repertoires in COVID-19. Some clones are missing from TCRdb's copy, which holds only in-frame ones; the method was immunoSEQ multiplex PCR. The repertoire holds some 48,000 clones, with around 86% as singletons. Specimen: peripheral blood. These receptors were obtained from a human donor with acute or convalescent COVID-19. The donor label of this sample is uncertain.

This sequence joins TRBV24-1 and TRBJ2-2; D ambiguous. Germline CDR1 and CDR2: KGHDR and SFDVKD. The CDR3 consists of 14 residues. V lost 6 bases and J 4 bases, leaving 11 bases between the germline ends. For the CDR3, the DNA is TGTGCCACCAGTCGTGCGGATGTCACCGGGGAGCTGTTTTTT. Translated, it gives CATSRADVTGELFF.

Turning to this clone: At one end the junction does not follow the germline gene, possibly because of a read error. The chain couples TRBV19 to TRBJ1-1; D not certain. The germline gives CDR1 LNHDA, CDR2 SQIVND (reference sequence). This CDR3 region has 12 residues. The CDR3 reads CASSTMNPEAFF. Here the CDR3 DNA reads TGTGCCAGTAGTACTATGAACCCTGAAGCTTTCTTT.

CDR3 DNA sequence: TGTGCCAGCAGCGTGACTGGGGGGACGGGCACCGGGGAGCTGTTTTTT. Its protein product is CASSVTGGTGTGELFF. The chain links TRBV9 to TRBJ2-2; D perhaps matches TRBD2 (6 bases). The V end was cut by 2 bases, the J end by 4 bases, with 15 bases between. The CDR3 sequence is 16 residues long. Per the germline V gene, CDR1 is SGDLS and CDR2 is YYNGEE.

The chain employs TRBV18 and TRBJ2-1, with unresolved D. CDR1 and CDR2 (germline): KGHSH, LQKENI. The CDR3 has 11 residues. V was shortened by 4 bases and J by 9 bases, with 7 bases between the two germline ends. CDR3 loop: CASSLPGEQFF. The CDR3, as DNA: TGTGCCAGCTCACTTCCCGGTGAGCAGTTCTTC.

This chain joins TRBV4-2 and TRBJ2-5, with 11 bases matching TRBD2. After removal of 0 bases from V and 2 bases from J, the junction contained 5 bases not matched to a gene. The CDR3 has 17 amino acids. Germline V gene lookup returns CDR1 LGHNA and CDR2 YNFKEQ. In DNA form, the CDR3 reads TGTGCCAGCAGCCAAGATCTAGCGGGGGGTAATCAAGAGACCCAGTACTTC. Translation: CASSQDLAGGNQETQYF.

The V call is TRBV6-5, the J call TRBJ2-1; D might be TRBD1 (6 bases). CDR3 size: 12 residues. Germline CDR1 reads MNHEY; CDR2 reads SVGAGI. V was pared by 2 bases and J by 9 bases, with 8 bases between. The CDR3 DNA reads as TGTGCCAGCAGTTACACAGGGATTGAGCAGTTCTTC. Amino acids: CASSYTGIEQFF.

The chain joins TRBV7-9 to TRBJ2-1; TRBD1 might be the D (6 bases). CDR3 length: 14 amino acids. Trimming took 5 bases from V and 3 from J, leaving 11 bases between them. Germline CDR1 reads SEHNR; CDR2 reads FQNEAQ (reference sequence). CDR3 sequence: CASSGDRYYNEQFF. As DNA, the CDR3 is TGTGCCAGCAGCGGAGACAGGTACTACAATGAGCAGTTCTTC.

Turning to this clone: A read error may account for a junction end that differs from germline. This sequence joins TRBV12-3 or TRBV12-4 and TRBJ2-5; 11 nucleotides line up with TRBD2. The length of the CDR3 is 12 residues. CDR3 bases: TGTGCCAGCAGTTGGGGGACGACTAGCGGGGACTTC. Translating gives CASSWGTTSGDF.

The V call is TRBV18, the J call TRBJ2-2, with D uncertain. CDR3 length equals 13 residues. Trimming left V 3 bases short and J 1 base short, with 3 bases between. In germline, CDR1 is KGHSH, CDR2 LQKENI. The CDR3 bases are TGTGCCAGCTCACCCTTGAACACCGGGGAGCTGTTTTTT. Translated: CASSPLNTGELFF.

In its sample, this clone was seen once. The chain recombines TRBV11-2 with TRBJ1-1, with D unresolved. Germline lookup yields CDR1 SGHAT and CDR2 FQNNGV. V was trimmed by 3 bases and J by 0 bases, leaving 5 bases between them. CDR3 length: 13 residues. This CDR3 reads CASSFRVNTEAFF. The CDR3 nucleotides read TGTGCCAGCAGCTTTCGGGTGAACACTGAAGCTTTCTTT.

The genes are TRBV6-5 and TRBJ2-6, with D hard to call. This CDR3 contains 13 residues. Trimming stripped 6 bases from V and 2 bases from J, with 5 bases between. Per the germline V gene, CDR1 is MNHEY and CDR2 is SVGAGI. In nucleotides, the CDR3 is TGTGCCAGCAGGGGCGCTGGGGCCAACGTCCTGACTTTC. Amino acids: CASRGAGANVLTF.

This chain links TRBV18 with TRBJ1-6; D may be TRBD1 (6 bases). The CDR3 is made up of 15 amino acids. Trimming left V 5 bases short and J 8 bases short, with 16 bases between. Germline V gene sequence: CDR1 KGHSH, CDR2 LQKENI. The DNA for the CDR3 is TGTGCCAGCTCAACGGACAGCCGAGCGCATTCACCCCTCCACTTT. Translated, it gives CASSTDSRAHSPLHF.

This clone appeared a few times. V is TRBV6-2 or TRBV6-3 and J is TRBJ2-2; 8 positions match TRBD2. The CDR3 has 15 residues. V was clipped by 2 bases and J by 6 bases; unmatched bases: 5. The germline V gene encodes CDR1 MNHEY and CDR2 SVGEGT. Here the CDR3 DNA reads TGTGCCAGCAGTTACCGGGGGGGCGGATCCGGGGAGCTGTTTTTT. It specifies CASSYRGGGSGELFF.

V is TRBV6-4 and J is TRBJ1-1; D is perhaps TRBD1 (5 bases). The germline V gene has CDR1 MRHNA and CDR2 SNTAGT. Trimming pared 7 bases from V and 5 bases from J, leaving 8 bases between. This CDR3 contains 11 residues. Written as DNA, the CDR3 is TGTGCCAGCATTGGGGGGACTGAAGCTTTCTTT. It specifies CASIGGTEAFF.

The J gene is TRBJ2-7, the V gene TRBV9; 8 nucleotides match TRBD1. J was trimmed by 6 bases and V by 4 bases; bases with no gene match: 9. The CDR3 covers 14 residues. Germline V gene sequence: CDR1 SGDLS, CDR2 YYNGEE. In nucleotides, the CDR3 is TGTGCCAGCAGCTCTGGACAGGGAGGCGGCGAGCAGTACTTC. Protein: CASSSGQGGGEQYF.

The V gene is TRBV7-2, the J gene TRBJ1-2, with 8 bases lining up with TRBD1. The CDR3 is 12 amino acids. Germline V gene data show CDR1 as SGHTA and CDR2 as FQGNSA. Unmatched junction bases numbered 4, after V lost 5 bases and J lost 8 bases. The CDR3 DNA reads TGTGCCAGCAGCCCAGGGACAGGCGGCTACACCTTC. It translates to CASSPGTGGYTF.

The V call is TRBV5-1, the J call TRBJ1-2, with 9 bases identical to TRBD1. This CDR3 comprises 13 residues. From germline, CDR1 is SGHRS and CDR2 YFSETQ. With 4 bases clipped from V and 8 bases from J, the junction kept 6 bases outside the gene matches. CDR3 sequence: CASSTRQGDGYTF. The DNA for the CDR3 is TGCGCCAGCAGCACCCGACAGGGGGACGGCTACACCTTC.

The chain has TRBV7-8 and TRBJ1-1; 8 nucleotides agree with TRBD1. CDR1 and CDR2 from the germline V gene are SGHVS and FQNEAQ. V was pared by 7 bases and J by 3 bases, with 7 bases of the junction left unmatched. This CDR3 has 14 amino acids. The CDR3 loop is CASTQGAADTEAFF. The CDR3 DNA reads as TGTGCCAGCACCCAGGGGGCGGCGGACACTGAAGCTTTCTTT. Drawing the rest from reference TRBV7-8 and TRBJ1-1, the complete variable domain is GAGVSQSPRYKVAKRGQDVALRCDPISGHVSLFWYQQALGQGPEFLTYFQNEAQLDKSGLPSDRFFAERPEGSVSTLKIQRTQQEDSAVYLCASTQGAADTEAFFGQGTRLTVV.

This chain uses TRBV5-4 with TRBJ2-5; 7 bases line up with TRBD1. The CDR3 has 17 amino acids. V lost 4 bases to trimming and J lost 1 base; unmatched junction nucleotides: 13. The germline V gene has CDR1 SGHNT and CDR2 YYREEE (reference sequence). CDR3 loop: CASSLYGTVSSQETQYF. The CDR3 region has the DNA TGTGCCAGCAGCCTATACGGGACAGTTTCGAGCCAAGAGACCCAGTACTTC.

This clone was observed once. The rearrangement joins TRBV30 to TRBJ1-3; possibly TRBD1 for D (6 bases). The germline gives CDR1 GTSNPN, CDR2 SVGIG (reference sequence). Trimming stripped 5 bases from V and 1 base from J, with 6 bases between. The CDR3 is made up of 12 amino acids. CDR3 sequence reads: CAWQGSGNTIYF. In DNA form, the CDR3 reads TGTGCCTGGCAGGGGTCTGGAAACACCATATATTTT.

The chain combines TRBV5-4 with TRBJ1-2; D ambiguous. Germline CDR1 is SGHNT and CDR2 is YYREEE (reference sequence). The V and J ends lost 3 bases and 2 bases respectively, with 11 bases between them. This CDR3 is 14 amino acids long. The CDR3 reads CASSSPGGNYGYTF. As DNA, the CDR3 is TGTGCCAGCAGCTCCCCGGGAGGGAACTATGGCTACACCTTC. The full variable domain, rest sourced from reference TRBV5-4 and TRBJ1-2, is ETGVTQSPTHLIKTRGQQVTLRCSSQSGHNTVSWYQQALGQGPQFIFQYYREEENGRGNFPPRFSGLQFPNYSSELNVNALELDDSALYLCASSSPGGNYGYTFGSGTRLTVV.

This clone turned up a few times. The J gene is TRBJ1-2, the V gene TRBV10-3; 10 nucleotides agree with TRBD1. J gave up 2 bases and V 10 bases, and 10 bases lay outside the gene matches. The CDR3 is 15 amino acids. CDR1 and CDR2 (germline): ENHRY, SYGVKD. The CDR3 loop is CATTPDRGQNYGYTF. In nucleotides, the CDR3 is TGTGCCACCACCCCCGACAGGGGGCAGAACTATGGCTACACCTTC.

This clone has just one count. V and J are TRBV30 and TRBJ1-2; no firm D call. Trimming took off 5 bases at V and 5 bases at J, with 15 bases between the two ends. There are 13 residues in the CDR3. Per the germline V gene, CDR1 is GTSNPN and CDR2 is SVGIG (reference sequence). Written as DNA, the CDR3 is TGTGCCTGGGGGAGAGCTTTTAAATATGGCTACACCTTC. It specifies CAWGRAFKYGYTF. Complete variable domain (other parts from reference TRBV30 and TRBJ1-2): SQTIHQWPATLVQPVGSPLSLECTVEGTSNPNLYWYRQAAGRGLQLLFYSVGIGQISSEVPQNLSASRPQDRQFILSSKKLLLSDSGFYLCAWGRAFKYGYTFGSGTRLTVV.

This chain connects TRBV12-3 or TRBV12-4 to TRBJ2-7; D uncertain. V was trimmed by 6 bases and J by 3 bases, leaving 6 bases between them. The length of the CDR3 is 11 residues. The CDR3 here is CASSQNYEQYF. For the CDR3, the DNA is TGTGCCAGCAGCCAAAACTACGAGCAGTACTTC.

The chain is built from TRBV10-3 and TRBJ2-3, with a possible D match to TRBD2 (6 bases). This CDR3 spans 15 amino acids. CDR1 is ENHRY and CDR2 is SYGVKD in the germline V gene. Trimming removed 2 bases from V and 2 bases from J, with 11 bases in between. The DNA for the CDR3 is TGTGCCATCAGTGAGGGCGGGGCGAACACAGATACGCAGTATTTT. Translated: CAISEGGANTDTQYF.

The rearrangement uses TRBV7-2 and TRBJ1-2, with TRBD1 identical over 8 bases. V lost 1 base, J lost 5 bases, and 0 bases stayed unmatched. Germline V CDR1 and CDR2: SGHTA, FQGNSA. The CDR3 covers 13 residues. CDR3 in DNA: TGTGCCAGCAGCTTAGGACAGGGGTATGGCTACACCTTC. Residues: CASSLGQGYGYTF.

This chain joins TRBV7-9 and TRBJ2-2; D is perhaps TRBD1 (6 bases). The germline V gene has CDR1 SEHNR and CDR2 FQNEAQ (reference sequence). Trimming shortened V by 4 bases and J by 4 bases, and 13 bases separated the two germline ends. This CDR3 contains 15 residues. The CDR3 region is CASSSQGPSTGELFF. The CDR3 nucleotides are TGTGCCAGCAGCTCACAGGGTCCGAGCACCGGGGAGCTGTTTTTT.

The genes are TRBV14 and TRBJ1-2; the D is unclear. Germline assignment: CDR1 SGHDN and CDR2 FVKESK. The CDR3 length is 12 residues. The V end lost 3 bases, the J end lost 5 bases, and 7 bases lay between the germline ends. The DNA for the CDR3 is TGTGCCAGCAGCCAGGGAGAATATGGCTACACCTTC. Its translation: CASSQGEYGYTF. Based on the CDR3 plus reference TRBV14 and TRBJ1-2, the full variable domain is EAGVTQFPSHSVIEKGQTVTLRCDPISGHDNLYWYRRVMGKEIKFLLHFVKESKQDESGMPNNRFLAERTGGTYSTLKVQPAELEDSGVYFCASSQGEYGYTFGSGTRLTVV.

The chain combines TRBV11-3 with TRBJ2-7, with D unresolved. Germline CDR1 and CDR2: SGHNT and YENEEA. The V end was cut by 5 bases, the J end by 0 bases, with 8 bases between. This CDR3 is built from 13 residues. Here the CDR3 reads CASSTQISYEQYF. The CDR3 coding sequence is TGTGCCAGCAGCACACAGATCTCCTACGAGCAGTACTTC. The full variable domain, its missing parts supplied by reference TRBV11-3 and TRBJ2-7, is EAGVVQSPRYKIIEKKQPVAFWCNPISGHNTLYWYLQNLGQGPELLIRYENEEAVDDSQLPKDRFSAERLKGVDSTLKIQPAELGDSAVYLCASSTQISYEQYFGPGTRLTVT.

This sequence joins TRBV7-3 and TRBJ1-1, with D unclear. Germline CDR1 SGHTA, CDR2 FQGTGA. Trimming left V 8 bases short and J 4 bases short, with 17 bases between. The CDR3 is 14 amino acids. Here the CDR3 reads CASGLGSRFTEAFF. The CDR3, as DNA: TGTGCCAGCGGGTTAGGGAGTCGGTTCACTGAAGCTTTCTTT. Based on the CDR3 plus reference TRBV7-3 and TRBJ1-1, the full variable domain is GAGVSQTPSNKVTEKGKYVELRCDPISGHTALYWYRQSLGQGPEFLIYFQGTGAADDSGLPNDRFFAVRPEGSVSTLKIQRTERGDSAVYLCASGLGSRFTEAFFGQGTRLTVV.

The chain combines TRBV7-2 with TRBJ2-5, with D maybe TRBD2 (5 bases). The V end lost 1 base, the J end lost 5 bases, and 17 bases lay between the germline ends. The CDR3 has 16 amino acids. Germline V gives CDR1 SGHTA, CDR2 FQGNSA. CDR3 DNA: TGTGCCAGCAGCTTAGATCTAAGCGGAGCGTGGGAGACCCAGTACTTC. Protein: CASSLDLSGAWETQYF.

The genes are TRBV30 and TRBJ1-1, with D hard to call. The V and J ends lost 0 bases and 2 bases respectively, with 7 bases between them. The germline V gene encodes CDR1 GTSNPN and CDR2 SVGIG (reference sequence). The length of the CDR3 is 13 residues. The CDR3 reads CAWSVSSNTEAFF. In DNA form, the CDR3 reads TGTGCCTGGAGTGTAAGTAGCAACACTGAAGCTTTCTTT.